The rows below give T cell receptor beta chains drawn from one sample of a study of cytomegalovirus exposure and HLA in healthy donors. The method was immunoSEQ multiplex PCR; TCRdb's version includes in-frame clones alone and lacks a portion of them. The sample shows fewer than 200,000 clones, under 80% of them seen only once. The sample was PBMCs. Receptor source: a female donor in good health and CMV-seronegative. Each CDR3 is given with its conserved first and last residue. D genes are given only for firm matches. A clone size is listed for some rows: how often the clone was seen (once, few, many), or a class if it is expanded.

D: TRBD2
length: 16
V: TRBV27
J: TRBJ2-1
size: few
CDR3: CASSLLSGRAYNEQFF
DNA: TGTGCCAGCAGTTTATTAAGCGGGAGGGCCTACAATGAGCAGTTCTTC

D: NA
length: 15
V: TRBV6-1
J: TRBJ2-7
size: NA
CDR3: CASSEVDGGRYEQYF
DNA: TGTGCCAGCAGTGAAGTTGATGGCGGGCGCTACGAGCAGTACTTC

D: NA
length: 14
V: TRBV5-5
J: TRBJ1-1
size: NA
CDR3: CASSLGMARIEAFF
DNA: TGTGCCAGCAGCTTGGGGATGGCGCGGATCGAAGCTTTCTTT

D: TRBD1
length: 18
V: TRBV7-9
J: TRBJ1-5
size: NA
CDR3: CASSLGIGQAYSNQPQHF
DNA: TGTGCCAGCAGCTTGGGCATTGGACAGGCCTATAGCAATCAGCCCCAGCATTTT

D: NA
length: 15
V: TRBV19
J: TRBJ2-7
size: few
CDR3: CASSNITGLPYEQYF
DNA: TGTGCCAGTAGTAACATAACAGGTCTCCCCTACGAGCAGTACTTC

D: TRBD2
length: 14
V: TRBV7-2
J: TRBJ2-1
size: NA
CDR3: CASSLIVSGGEQFF
DNA: TGTGCCAGCAGCCTGATAGTAAGCGGGGGTGAGCAGTTCTTC

D: TRBD2
length: 16
V: TRBV7-9
J: TRBJ2-3
size: NA
CDR3: CASSLTTSGIADTQYF
DNA: TGTGCCAGCAGCTTGACGACTAGCGGGATTGCAGATACGCAGTATTTT

D: NA
length: 14
V: TRBV6-5
J: TRBJ2-5
size: NA
CDR3: CASREGGTQETQYF
DNA: TGTGCCAGTAGAGAGGGGGGGACCCAAGAGACCCAGTACTTC

D: NA
length: 13
V: TRBV19
J: TRBJ1-5
size: NA
CDR3: CATSGGFYQPQHF
DNA: TGTGCCACTTCGGGGGGTTTTTATCAGCCCCAGCATTTT

D: TRBD2
length: 14
V: TRBV19
J: TRBJ2-3
size: few
CDR3: CASSWAGGADTQYF
DNA: TGTGCCAGTAGTTGGGCGGGGGGTGCAGATACGCAGTATTTT

D: NA
length: 18
V: TRBV4-2
J: TRBJ1-3
size: NA
CDR3: CASSQEWQVGFSGNTIYF
DNA: TGTGCCAGCAGCCAAGAGTGGCAGGTAGGATTCTCTGGAAACACCATATATTTT

D: NA
length: 14
V: TRBV6-6
J: TRBJ2-7
size: few
CDR3: CASSYSRVENEQYF
DNA: TGTGCCAGCAGTTACTCCAGGGTAGAAAACGAGCAGTACTTC

D: TRBD1
length: 13
V: TRBV19
J: TRBJ2-7
size: NA
CDR3: CASRDRGYYEQYF
DNA: TGTGCCAGTAGGGACAGGGGTTACTACGAGCAGTACTTC

D: NA
length: 18
V: TRBV16
J: TRBJ2-4
size: once
CDR3: CASSQSSGTYAAKNIQYF
DNA: TGTGCCAGCAGCCAATCTTCGGGGACTTATGCGGCCAAAAACATTCAGTACTTC

D: TRBD1
length: 14
V: TRBV6-5
J: TRBJ1-2
size: NA
CDR3: CASSYPGTGYGYTF
DNA: TGTGCCAGCAGTTACCCTGGGACAGGCTATGGCTACACCTTC

D: NA
length: 15
V: TRBV10-2
J: TRBJ1-6
size: NA
CDR3: CASSQDLAGNSPLHF
DNA: TGCGCCAGCAGTCAAGATCTGGCGGGGAATTCACCCCTCCACTTT

D: NA
length: 15
V: TRBV2
J: TRBJ2-7
size: NA
CDR3: CASSEDRAISYEQYF
DNA: TGTGCCAGCAGTGAGGACAGAGCAATTTCCTACGAGCAGTACTTC

D: TRBD2
length: 13
V: TRBV28
J: TRBJ2-7
size: NA
CDR3: CASRTSGRVEQYF
DNA: TGTGCCAGCCGGACTAGCGGGAGGGTGGAGCAGTACTTC

D: TRBD2
length: 17
V: TRBV5-6
J: TRBJ2-2
size: few
CDR3: CASSLVLAGGNTGELFF
DNA: TGTGCCAGCAGCTTGGTGTTAGCGGGGGGGAACACCGGGGAGCTGTTTTTT

D: NA
length: 12
V: TRBV6-5
J: TRBJ2-7
size: NA
CDR3: CASRGLAYEQYF
DNA: TGTGCCAGCAGGGGGCTTGCCTACGAGCAGTACTTC

D: NA
length: 14
V: TRBV4-2
J: TRBJ1-1
size: NA
CDR3: CASSQDPSRAEAFF
DNA: TGTGCCAGCAGCCAAGATCCCAGTCGGGCTGAAGCTTTCTTT

D: NA
length: 13
V: TRBV5-1
J: TRBJ1-2
size: few
CDR3: CASSLAGWGGYTF
DNA: TGCGCCAGCAGCTTGGCGGGGTGGGGTGGCTACACCTTC

D: NA
length: 15
V: TRBV5-6
J: TRBJ2-7
size: few
CDR3: CASSATGWDSYEQYF
DNA: TGTGCCAGCAGCGCTACAGGGTGGGATTCCTACGAGCAGTACTTC

D: TRBD1
length: 16
V: TRBV18
J: TRBJ1-6
size: NA
CDR3: CASSPTLQGADSPLHF
DNA: TGTGCCAGCTCACCAACCCTACAGGGGGCGGATTCACCCCTCCACTTT

D: NA
length: 13
V: TRBV7-2
J: TRBJ1-1
size: few
CDR3: CASSLDRRAEAFF
DNA: TGTGCCAGCAGCTTAGATCGGAGGGCTGAAGCTTTCTTT

D: NA
length: 16
V: TRBV7-3
J: TRBJ1-3
size: few
CDR3: CASSLHGGKTGNTIYF
DNA: TGTGCCAGCAGCTTACATGGAGGAAAGACTGGAAACACCATATATTTT

D: TRBD2
length: 13
V: TRBV5-1
J: TRBJ2-7
size: NA
CDR3: CASSSGLSYEQYF
DNA: TGCGCCAGCAGCTCGGGACTATCATACGAGCAGTACTTC

D: NA
length: 16
V: TRBV7-3
J: TRBJ1-3
size: NA
CDR3: CASQMGGAASGNTIYF
DNA: TGTGCCAGCCAAATGGGGGGGGCAGCTTCTGGAAACACCATATATTTT

D: TRBD1
length: 14
V: TRBV5-4
J: TRBJ2-2
size: NA
CDR3: CASSGGQGTGELFF
DNA: TGTGCCAGCAGCGGTGGACAGGGCACCGGGGAGCTGTTTTTT

D: NA
length: 12
V: TRBV11-2
J: TRBJ2-1
size: NA
CDR3: CASSLERNEQFF
DNA: TGTGCCAGCAGCTTAGAGAGGAATGAGCAGTTCTTC

D: TRBD1
length: 16
V: TRBV18
J: TRBJ1-1
size: NA
CDR3: CASLPGQGALNTEAFF
DNA: TGTGCCAGCTTACCGGGACAGGGAGCTTTGAACACTGAAGCTTTCTTT

D: TRBD1
length: 18
V: TRBV15
J: TRBJ2-5
size: NA
CDR3: CATSRDVARTGGKETQYF
DNA: TGTGCCACCAGCAGAGATGTGGCGAGGACAGGGGGAAAAGAGACCCAGTACTTC

D: TRBD1
length: 13
V: TRBV5-6
J: TRBJ1-1
size: NA
CDR3: CASSLGQGALAFF
DNA: TGTGCCAGCAGCTTGGGACAGGGGGCTCTAGCTTTCTTT

D: TRBD2
length: 15
V: TRBV5-1
J: TRBJ2-3
size: NA
CDR3: CASSLFLAGEGTQYF
DNA: TGCGCCAGCAGCTTGTTTCTAGCGGGAGAAGGTACGCAGTATTTT

D: NA
length: 16
V: TRBV7-6
J: TRBJ1-1
size: NA
CDR3: CASSLPFGQGNTEAFF
DNA: TGTGCCAGCAGCCTACCTTTTGGGCAGGGGAACACTGAAGCTTTCTTT

D: TRBD1
length: 14
V: TRBV9
J: TRBJ1-1
size: NA
CDR3: CASSSSPGGTEAFF
DNA: TGTGCCAGCAGCTCCTCCCCAGGGGGCACTGAAGCTTTCTTT

D: TRBD2
length: 15
V: TRBV5-4
J: TRBJ2-7
size: NA
CDR3: CASSLGTSGGYEQYF
DNA: TGTGCCAGCAGCTTGGGGACTAGCGGGGGCTACGAGCAGTACTTC

D: TRBD1
length: 16
V: TRBV19
J: TRBJ2-1
size: few
CDR3: CASSTKGGFSYNEQFF
DNA: TGTGCCAGTAGTACGAAAGGGGGCTTTTCCTACAATGAGCAGTTCTTC

D: TRBD2
length: 16
V: TRBV19
J: TRBJ2-3
size: NA
CDR3: CASSIDSGSPQDTQYF
DNA: TGTGCCAGTAGTATAGATAGCGGGAGCCCCCAAGATACGCAGTATTTT

D: TRBD1
length: 16
V: TRBV10-3
J: TRBJ2-1
size: once
CDR3: CAISEWDRATNNEQFF
DNA: TGTGCCATCAGTGAGTGGGACAGGGCCACCAACAATGAGCAGTTCTTC